This T cell receptor beta chain came from a study of blood T cell repertoires in COVID-19. Sequenced by immunoSEQ multiplex PCR; TCRdb stores in-frame clones only, minus some. Of around 150,000 clones detected, around four fifths appear once; the ten largest clones hold 2.2%. Sequencing was performed on peripheral blood. This clonotype was sampled from a man aged 70 or older with acute or convalescent COVID-19.

CDR3: CASTPVGRAGTGELFF. The CDR3 DNA reads as TGCGCCAGCACTCCCGTCGGGAGGGCTGGGACCGGGGAGCTGTTTTTT. This chain uses TRBV5-1 with TRBJ2-2, with 8 bases that match TRBD2. The germline V gene encodes CDR1 SGHRS and CDR2 YFSETQ. The CDR3 totals 16 residues. Trimming took 6 bases from V and 5 from J; bases not matched to a gene: 12.